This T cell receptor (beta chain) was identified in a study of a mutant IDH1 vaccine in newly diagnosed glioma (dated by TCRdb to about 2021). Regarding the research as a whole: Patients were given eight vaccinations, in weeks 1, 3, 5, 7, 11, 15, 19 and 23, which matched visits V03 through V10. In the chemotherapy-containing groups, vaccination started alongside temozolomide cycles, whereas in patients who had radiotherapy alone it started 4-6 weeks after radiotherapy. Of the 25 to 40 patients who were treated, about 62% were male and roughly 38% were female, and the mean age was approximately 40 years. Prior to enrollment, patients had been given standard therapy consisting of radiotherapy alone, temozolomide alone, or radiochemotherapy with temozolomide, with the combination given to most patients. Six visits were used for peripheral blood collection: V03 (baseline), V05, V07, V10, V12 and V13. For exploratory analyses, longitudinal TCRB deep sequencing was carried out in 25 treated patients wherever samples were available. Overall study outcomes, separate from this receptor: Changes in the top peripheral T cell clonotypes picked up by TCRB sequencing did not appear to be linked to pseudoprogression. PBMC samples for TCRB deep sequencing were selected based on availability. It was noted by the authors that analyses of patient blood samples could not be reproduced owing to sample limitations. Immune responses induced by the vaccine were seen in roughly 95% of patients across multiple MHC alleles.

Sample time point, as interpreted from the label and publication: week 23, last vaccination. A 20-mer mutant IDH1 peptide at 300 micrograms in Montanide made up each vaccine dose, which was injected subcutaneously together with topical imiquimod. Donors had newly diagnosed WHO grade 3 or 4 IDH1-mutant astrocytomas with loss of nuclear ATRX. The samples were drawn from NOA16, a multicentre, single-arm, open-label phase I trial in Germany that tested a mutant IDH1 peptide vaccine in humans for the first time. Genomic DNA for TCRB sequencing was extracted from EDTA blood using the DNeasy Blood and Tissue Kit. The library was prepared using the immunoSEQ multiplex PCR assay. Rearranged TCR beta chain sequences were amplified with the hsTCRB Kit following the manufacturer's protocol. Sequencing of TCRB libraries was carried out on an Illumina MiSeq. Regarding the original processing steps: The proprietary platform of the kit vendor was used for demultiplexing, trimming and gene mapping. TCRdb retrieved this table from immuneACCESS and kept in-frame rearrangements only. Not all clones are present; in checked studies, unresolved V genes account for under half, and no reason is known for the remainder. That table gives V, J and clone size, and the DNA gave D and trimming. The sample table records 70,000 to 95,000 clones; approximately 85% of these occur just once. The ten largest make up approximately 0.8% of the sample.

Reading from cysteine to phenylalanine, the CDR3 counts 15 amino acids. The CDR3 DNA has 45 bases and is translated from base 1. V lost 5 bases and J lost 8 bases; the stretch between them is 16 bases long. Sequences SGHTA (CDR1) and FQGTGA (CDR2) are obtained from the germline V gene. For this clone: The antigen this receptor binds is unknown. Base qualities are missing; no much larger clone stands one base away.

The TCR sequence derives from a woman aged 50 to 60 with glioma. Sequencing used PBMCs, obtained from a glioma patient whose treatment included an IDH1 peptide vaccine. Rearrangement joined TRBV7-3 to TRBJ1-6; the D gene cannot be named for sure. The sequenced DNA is TGTGCCAGCAGCCTACGGACTGGTGCAGATTCACCCCTCCACTTT. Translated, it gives CASSLRTGADSPLHF.